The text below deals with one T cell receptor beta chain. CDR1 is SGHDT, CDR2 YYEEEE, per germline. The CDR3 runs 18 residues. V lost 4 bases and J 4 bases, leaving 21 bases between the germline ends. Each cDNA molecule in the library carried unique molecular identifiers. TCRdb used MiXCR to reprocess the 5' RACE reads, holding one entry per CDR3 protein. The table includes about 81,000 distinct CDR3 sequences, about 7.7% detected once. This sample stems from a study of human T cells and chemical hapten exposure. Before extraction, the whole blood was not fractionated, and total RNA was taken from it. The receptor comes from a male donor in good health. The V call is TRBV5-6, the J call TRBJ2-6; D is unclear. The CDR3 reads CASSVKGFLLAGANVLTF. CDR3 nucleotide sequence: TGTGCCAGCAGCGTTAAGGGATTCCTGCTGGCCGGGGCCAACGTCCTGACTTTC.